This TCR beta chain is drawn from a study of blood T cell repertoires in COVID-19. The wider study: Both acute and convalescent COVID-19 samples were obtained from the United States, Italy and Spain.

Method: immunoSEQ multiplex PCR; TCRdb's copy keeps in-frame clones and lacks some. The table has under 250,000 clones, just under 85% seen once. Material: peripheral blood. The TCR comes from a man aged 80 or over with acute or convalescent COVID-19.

The CDR3 nucleotides are TGTGCCAGCAGCCAACTAATCTACGAGCAGTACTTC. Translated, it gives CASSQLIYEQYF. The gene calls are TRBV14 and TRBJ2-7, with unresolved D. This CDR3 is built from 12 residues. The germline CDR1 and CDR2 sequences are SGHDN and FVKESK. V lost 2 bases, J lost 3 bases, and 5 bases lay in between.